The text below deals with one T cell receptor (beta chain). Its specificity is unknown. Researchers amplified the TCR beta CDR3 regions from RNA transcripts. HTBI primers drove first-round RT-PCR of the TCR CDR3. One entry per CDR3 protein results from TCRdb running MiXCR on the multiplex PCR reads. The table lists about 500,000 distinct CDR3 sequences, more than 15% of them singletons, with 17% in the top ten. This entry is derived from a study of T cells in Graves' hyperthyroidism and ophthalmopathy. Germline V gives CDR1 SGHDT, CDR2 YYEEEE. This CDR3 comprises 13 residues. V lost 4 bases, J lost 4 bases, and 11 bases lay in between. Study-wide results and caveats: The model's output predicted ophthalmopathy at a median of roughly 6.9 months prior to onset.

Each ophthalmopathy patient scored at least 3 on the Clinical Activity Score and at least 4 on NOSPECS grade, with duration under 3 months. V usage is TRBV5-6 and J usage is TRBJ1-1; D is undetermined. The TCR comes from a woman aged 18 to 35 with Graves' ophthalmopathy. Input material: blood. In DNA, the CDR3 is TGTGCCAGCAGCCCTGCCCCGGGCACTGAAGCTTTCTTT. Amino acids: CASSPAPGTEAFF.